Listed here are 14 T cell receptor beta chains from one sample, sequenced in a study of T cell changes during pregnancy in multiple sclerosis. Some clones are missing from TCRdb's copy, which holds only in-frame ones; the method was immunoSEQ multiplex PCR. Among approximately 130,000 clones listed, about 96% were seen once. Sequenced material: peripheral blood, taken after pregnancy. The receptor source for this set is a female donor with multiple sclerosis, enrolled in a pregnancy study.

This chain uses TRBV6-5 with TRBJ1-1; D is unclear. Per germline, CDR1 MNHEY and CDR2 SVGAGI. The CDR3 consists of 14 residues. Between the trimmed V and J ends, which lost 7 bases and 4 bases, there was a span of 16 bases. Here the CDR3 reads CASTWGGLGTEAFF. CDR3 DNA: TGTGCCAGCACCTGGGGAGGTCTAGGCACTGAAGCTTTCTTT.

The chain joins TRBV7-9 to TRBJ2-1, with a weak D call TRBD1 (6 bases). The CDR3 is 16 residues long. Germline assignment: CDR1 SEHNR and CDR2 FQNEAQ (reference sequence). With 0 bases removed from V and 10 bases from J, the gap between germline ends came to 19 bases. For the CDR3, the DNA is TGTGCCAGCAGCTTAGCGTGGGGGAGACTGAGGGGGGAGCAGTTCTTC. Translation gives CASSLAWGRLRGEQFF.

CDR3 in amino acids: CASSITGEDTQYF. The CDR3 DNA is TGTGCCAGTAGTATTACGGGGGAAGATACGCAGTATTTT. The gene calls are TRBV19 and TRBJ2-3, with TRBD2 as a possible D gene (6 bases). Germline V CDR1 and CDR2: LNHDA, SQIVND (reference sequence). The CDR3 consists of 13 residues. Trimming shortened V by 3 bases and J by 5 bases, and 9 bases separated the two germline ends. Full variable domain (rest looked up from reference TRBV19 and TRBJ2-3): DGGITQSPKYLFRKEGQNVTLSCEQNLNHDAMYWYRQDPGQGLRLIYYSQIVNDFQKGDIAEGYSVSREKKESFPLTVTSAQKNPTAFYLCASSITGEDTQYFGPGTRLTVL.

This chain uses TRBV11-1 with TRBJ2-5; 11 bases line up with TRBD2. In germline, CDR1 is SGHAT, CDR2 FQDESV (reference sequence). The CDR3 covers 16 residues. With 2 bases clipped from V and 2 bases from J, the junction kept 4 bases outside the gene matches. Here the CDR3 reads CASSLIAGGGQETQYF. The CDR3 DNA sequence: TGTGCCAGCAGCTTAATAGCGGGAGGGGGGCAAGAGACCCAGTACTTC.

Here the CDR3 reads CAWRSSGNNEQFF. The CDR3 nucleotides read TGTGCCTGGAGGTCTAGCGGAAACAATGAGCAGTTCTTC. This rearrangement joins TRBV30 to TRBJ2-1, with 7 bases that match TRBD2. V was pared by 3 bases and J by 5 bases, with 4 bases of the junction left unmatched. This CDR3 spans 13 amino acids. In germline, CDR1 is GTSNPN, CDR2 SVGIG (reference sequence).

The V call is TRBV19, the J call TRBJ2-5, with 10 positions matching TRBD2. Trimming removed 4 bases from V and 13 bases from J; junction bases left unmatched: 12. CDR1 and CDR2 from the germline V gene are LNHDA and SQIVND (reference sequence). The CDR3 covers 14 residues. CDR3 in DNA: TGTGCCAGTAGTACCAGCGGGAGGGCCCCCCCGGTGTACTTC. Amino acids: CASSTSGRAPPVYF.

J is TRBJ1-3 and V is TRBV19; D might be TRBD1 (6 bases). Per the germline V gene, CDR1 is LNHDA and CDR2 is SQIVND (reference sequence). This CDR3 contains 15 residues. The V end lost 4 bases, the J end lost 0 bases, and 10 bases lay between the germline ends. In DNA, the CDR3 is TGTGCCAGTAGTAACCAGACAGGCTCTGGAAACACCATATATTTT. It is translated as CASSNQTGSGNTIYF.

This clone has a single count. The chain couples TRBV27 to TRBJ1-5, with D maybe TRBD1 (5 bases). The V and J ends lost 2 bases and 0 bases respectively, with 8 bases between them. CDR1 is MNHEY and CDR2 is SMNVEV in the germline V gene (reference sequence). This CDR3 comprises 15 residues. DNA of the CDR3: TGTGCCAGCAGTTTACAGGGACTTAGCAATCAGCCCCAGCATTTT. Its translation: CASSLQGLSNQPQHF.

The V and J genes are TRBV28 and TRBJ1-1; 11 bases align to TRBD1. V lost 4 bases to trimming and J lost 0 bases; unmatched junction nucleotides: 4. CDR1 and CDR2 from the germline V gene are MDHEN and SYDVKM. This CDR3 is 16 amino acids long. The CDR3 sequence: CASSSGDRGLNTEAFF. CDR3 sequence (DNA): TGTGCCAGCAGTTCTGGGGACAGGGGGTTGAACACTGAAGCTTTCTTT.

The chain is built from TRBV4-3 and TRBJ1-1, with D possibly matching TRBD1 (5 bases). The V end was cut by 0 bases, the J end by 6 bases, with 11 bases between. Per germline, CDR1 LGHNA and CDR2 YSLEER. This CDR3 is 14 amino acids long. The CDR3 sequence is CASSQDRFRAEAFF. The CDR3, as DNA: TGCGCCAGCAGCCAAGATCGGTTCAGGGCTGAAGCTTTCTTT.

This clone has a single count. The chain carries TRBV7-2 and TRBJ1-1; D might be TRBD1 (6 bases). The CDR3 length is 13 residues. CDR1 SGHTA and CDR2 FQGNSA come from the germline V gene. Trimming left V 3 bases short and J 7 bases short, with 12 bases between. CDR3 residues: CASSLDRAFEAFF. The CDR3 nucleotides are TGTGCCAGCAGCTTGGACAGAGCTTTTGAAGCTTTCTTT. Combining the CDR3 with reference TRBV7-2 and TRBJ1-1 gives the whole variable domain GAGVSQSPSNKVTEKGKDVELRCDPISGHTALYWYRQSLGQGLEFLIYFQGNSAPDKSGLPSDRFSAERTGGSVSTLTIQRTQQEDSAVYLCASSLDRAFEAFFGQGTRLTVV.

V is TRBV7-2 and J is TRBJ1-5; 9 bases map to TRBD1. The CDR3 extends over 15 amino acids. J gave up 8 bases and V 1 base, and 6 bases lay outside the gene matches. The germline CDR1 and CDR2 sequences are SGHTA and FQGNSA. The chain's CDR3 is CASSLEGQGLEPQHF. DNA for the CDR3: TGTGCCAGCAGCTTAGAGGGACAGGGTCTGGAGCCCCAGCATTTT.

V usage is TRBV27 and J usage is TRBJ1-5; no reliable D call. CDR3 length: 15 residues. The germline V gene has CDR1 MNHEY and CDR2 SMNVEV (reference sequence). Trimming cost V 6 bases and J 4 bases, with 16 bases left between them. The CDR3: CASSLAGSGNQPQHF. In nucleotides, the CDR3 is TGTGCCAGCAGCTTAGCGGGGTCGGGTAATCAGCCCCAGCATTTT.

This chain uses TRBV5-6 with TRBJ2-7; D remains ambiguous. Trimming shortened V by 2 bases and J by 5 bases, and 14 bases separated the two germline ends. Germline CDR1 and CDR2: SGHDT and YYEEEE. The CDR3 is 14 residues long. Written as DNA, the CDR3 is TGTGCCAGCAGCTTTACTGACAACCCCAACGAGCAGTACTTC. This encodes CASSFTDNPNEQYF.